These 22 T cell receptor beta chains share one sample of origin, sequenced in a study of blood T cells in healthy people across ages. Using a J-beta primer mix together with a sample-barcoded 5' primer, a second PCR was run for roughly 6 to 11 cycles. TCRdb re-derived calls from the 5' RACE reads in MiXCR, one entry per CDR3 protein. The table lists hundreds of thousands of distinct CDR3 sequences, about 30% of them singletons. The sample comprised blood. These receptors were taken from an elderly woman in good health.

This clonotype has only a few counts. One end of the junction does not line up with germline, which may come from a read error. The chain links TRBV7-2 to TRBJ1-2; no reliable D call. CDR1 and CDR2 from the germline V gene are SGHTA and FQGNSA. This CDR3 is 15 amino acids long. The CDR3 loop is CANSLARSLGYGYTF. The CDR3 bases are TGTGCCAACAGCTTAGCGCGAAGTTTGGGCTATGGCTACACCTTC.

DNA for the CDR3: TGTGCCAGCAGTTCAGAGAAAAAACTGTTTTTT. Its translation: CASSSEKKLFF. The chain links TRBV6-2 or TRBV6-3 to TRBJ1-4; D not certain. Trimming left V 4 bases short and J 9 bases short, with 6 bases between. Germline V gene lookup returns CDR1 MNHEY and CDR2 SVGEGT. CDR3 size: 11 residues.

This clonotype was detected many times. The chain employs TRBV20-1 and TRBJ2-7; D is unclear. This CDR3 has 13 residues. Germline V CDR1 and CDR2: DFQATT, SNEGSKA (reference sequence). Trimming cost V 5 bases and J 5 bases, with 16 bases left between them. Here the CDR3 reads CSAFWTGKDEQYF. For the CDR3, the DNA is TGCAGTGCTTTCTGGACCGGTAAGGACGAGCAGTACTTC.

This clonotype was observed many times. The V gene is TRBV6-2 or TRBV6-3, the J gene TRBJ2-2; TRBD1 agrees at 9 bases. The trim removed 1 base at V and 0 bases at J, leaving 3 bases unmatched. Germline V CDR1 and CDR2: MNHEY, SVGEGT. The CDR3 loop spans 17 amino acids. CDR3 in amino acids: CASSYWGQGTNTGELFF. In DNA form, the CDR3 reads TGTGCCAGCAGTTACTGGGGACAGGGCACGAACACCGGGGAGCTGTTTTTT.

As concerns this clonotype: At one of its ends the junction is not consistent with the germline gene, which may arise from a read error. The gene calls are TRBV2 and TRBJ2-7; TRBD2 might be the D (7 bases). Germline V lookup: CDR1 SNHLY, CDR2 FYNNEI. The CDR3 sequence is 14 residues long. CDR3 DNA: TGTGCTAGCAGAGGGGGGGTCTCTTCCTACGAGCAGTACTTC. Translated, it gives CASRGGVSSYEQYF.

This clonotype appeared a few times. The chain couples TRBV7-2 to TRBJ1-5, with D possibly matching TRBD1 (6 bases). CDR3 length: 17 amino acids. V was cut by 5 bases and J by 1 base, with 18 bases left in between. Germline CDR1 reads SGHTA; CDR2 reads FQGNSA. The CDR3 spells CASSGSGGQLSNQPQHF. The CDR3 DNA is TGTGCCAGCAGCGGCAGTGGGGGGCAGTTAAGCAATCAGCCCCAGCATTTT. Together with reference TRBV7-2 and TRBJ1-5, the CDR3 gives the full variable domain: GAGVSQSPSNKVTEKGKDVELRCDPISGHTALYWYRQSLGQGLEFLIYFQGNSAPDKSGLPSDRFSAERTGGSVSTLTIQRTQQEDSAVYLCASSGSGGQLSNQPQHFGDGTRLSIL.

CDR3 residues: CASSPPSGVYNEQFF. The CDR3 DNA reads as TGTGCCAGCTCACCCCCTAGCGGGGTCTACAATGAGCAGTTCTTC. The rearrangement joins TRBV18 to TRBJ2-1, with 9 bases identical to TRBD2. The CDR3 covers 15 residues. CDR1 is KGHSH and CDR2 is LQKENI in the germline V gene. V lost 3 bases and J lost 3; bases outside the gene matches: 3.

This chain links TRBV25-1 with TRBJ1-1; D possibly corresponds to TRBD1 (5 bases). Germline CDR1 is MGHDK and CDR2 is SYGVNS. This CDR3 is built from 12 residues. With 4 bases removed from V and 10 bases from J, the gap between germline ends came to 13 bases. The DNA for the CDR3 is TGTGCCAGCAGTGTAGGCCCGGGGGGAGCTTTCTTT. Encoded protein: CASSVGPGGAFF.

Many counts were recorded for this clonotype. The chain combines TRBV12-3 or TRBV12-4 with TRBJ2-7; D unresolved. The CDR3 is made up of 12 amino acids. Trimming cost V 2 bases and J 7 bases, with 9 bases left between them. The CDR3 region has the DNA TGTGCCAGCAGTTTACAGATGGGGGAGCAGTACTTC. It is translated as CASSLQMGEQYF.

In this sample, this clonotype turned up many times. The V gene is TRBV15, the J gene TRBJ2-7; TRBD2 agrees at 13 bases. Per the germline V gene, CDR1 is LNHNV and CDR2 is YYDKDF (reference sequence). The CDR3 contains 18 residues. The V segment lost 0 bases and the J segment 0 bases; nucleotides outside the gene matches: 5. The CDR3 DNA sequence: TGTGCCACCAGCAGAGACCAGACTAGCGGGGGGAGCTCCTACGAGCAGTACTTC. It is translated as CATSRDQTSGGSSYEQYF.

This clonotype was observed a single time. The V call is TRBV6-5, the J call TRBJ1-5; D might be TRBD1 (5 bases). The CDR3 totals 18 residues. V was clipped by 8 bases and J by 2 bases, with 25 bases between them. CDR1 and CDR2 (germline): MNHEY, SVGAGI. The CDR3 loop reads CASCSGRGGITGNQPQHF. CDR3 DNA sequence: TGTGCCAGCTGTTCGGGACGGGGGGGTATTACAGGCAATCAGCCCCAGCATTTT.

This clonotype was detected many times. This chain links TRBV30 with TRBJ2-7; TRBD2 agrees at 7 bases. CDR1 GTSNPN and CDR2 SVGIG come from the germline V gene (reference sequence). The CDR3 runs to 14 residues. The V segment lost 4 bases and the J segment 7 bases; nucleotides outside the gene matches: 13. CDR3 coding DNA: TGTGCCTGGATAACGGCCCTTGGGGGAGGGGAGCAGTACTTC. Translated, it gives CAWITALGGGEQYF.

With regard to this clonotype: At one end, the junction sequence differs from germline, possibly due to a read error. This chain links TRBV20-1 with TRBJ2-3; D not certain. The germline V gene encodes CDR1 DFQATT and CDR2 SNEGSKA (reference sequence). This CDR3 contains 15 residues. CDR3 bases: TGCAGTGCCCCCCGCCGGGCAAAAGGTGGAGATGCGCAGTATTTT. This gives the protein CSAPRRAKGGDAQYF.

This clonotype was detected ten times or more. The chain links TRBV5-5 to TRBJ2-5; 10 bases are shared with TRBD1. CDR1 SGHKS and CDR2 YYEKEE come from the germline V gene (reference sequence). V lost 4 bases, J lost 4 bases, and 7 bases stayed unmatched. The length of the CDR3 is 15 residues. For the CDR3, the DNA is TGTGCCAGCAGCATACGCCGGGACAGGGGAGAGACCCAGTACTTC. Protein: CASSIRRDRGETQYF.

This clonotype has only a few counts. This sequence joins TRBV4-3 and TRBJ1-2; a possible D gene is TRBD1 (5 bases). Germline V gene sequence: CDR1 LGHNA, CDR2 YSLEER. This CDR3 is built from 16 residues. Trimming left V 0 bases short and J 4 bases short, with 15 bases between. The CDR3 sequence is CASSQDFGARGYGYTF. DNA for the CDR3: TGCGCCAGCAGCCAAGATTTCGGGGCTCGGGGCTATGGCTACACCTTC.

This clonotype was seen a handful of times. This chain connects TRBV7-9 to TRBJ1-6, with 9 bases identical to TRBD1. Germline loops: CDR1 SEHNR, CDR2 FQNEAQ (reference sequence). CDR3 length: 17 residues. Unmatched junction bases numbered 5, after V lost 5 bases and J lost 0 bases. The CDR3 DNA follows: TGTGCCAGCAGCACCGGACAGGGGAGCTCCTATAATTCACCCCTCCACTTT. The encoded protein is CASSTGQGSSYNSPLHF.

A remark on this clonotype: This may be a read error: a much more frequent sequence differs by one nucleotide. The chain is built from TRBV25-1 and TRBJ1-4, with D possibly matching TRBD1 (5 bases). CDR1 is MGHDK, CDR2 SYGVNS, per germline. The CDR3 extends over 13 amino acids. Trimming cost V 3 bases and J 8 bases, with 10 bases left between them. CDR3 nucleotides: TGTGCCAGCAGTGACTATGGGGGAGAAAAACTGTTTTTT. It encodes CASSDYGGEKLFF. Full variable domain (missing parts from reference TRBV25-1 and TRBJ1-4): EADIYQTPRYLVIGTGKKITLECSQTMGHDKMYWYQQDPGMELHLIHYSYGVNSTEKGDLSSESTVSRIRTEHFPLTLESARPSHTSQYLCASSDYGGEKLFFGSGTQLSVL.

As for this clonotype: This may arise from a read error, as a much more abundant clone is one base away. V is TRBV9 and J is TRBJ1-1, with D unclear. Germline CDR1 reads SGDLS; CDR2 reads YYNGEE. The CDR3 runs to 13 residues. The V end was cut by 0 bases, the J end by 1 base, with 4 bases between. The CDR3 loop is CASSVGKNTEAFF. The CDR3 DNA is TGTGCCAGCAGCGTAGGGAAGAACACTGAAGCTTTCTTT.

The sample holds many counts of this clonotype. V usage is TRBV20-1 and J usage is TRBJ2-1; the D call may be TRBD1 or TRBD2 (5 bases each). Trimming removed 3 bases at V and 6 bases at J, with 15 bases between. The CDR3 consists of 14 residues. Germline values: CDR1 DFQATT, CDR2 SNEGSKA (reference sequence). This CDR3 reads CSASPGTHSNEQFF. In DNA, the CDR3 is TGCAGTGCTAGTCCTGGGACCCACTCCAATGAGCAGTTCTTC.

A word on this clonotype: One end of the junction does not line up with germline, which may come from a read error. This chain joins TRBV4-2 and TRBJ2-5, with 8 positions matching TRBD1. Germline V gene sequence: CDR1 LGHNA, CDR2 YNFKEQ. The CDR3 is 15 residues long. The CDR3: CASSLGDRYQETHFF. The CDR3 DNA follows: TGTGCCAGCAGCCTCGGGGACAGGTACCAAGAGACCCACTTCTTC.

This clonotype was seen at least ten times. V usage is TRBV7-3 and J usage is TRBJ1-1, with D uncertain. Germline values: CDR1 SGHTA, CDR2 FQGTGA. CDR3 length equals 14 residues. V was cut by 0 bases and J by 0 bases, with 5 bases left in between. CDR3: CASSLTAVNTEAFF. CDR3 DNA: TGTGCCAGCAGCTTAACCGCGGTGAACACTGAAGCTTTCTTT.

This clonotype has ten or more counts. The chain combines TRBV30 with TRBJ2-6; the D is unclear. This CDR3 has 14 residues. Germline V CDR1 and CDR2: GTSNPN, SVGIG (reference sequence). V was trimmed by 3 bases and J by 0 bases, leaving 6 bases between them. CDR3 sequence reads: CAWRGYSGANVLTF. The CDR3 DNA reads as TGTGCCTGGAGGGGATACTCTGGGGCCAACGTCCTGACTTTC.